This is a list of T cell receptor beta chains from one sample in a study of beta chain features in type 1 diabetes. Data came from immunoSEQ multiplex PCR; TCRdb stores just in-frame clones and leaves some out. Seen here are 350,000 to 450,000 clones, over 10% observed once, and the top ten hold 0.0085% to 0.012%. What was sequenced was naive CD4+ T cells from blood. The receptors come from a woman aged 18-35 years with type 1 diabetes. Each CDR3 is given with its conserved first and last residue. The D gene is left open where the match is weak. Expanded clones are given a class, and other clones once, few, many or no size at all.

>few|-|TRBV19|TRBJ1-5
CASRPGGYNQPQHF
TGTGCCAGTAGGCCTGGAGGGTACAATCAGCCCCAGCATTTT
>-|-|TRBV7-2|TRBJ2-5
CASSLGAGQETQYF
TGTGCCAGCAGCTTAGGGGCAGGGCAAGAGACCCAGTACTTC
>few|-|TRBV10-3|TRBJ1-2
CAISFRVTSDGYTF
TGTGCCATCAGTTTCAGGGTGACTTCCGATGGCTACACCTTC
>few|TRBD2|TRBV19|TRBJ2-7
CASSRVAGLSYEQYF
TGTGCCAGTAGTAGGGTGGCGGGACTATCCTACGAGCAGTACTTC
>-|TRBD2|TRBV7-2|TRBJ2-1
CASSSLAFSSYNEQFF
TGTGCCAGCAGCTCACTAGCGTTCAGCTCCTACAATGAGCAGTTCTTC
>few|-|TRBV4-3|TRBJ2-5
CASSQTGQETQYF
TGCGCCAGCAGCCAGACAGGACAAGAGACCCAGTACTTC
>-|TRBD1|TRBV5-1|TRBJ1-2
CASSLATGGGYTF
TGCGCCAGCAGCTTGGCGACAGGGGGAGGCTACACCTTC
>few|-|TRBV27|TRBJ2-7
CASGRIHEQYF
TGTGCCAGCGGCAGAATCCACGAGCAGTACTTC
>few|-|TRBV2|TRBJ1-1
CASSVQGLNTEAFF
TGTGCCAGCAGTGTACAGGGTCTGAACACTGAAGCTTTCTTT
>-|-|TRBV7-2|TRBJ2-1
CASSFFVVAGEQFF
TGTGCCAGCAGCTTCTTCGTTGTGGCAGGCGAGCAGTTCTTC
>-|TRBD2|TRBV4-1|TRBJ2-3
CASSQAALAGVKDTQYF
TGCGCCAGCAGCCAAGCCGCACTAGCGGGGGTGAAAGATACGCAGTATTTT
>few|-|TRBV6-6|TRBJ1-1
CASSYSGREAFF
TGTGCCAGCAGTTACTCGGGCAGAGAAGCTTTCTTT
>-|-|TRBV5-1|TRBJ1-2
CASRHDNDYGYTF
TGCGCCAGCAGACACGATAACGACTATGGCTACACCTTC
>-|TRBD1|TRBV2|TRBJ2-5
CASSPPATGGVRKTQYF
TGTGCCAGCAGCCCCCCCGCAACAGGGGGCGTCAGGAAGACCCAGTACTTC
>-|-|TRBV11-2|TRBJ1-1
CASRGWGTEAFF
TGTGCCAGCCGAGGGTGGGGAACTGAAGCTTTCTTT
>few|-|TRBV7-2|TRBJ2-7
CASSSTRGSSYEQYF
TGTGCCAGCAGCTCCACGCGAGGGAGCTCCTACGAGCAGTACTTC
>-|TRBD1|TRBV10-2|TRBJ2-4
CASSETGQGADIQYF
TGCGCCAGCAGTGAAACGGGACAGGGAGCGGACATTCAGTACTTC
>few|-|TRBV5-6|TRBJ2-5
CASTVARQETQYF
TGTGCCAGCACCGTTGCTCGGCAAGAGACCCAGTACTTC
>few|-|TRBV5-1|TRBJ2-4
CASSLGPTSGNIQYF
TGCGCCAGCAGCTTGGGTCCCACGTCGGGGAACATTCAGTACTTC
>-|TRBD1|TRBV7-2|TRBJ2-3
CASSQGGTDTQYF
TGTGCCAGCAGCCAGGGGGGCACAGATACGCAGTATTTT
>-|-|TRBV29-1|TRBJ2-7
CSVGARQAYEQYF
TGCAGCGTTGGAGCCAGACAGGCCTACGAGCAGTACTTC
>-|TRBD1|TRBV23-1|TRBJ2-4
CASSLGTGDYTKNIQYF
TGCGCCAGCAGCCTAGGGACAGGGGATTATACCAAAAACATTCAGTACTTC
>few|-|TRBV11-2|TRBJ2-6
CASSSLTGTNRSGANVLTF
TGTGCCAGCAGCTCCTTAACCGGGACAAACCGTTCTGGGGCCAACGTCCTGACTTTC
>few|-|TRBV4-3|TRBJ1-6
CASSQEKETPLHF
TGCGCCAGCAGCCAAGAGAAAGAGACACCCCTCCACTTT
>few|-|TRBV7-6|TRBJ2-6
CASSFQVDSGANVLTF
TGTGCCAGCAGCTTCCAGGTCGATTCTGGGGCCAACGTCCTGACTTTC
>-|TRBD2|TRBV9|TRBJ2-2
CASSRGGNTGELFF
TGTGCCAGCAGCCGGGGGGGGAACACCGGGGAGCTGTTTTTT
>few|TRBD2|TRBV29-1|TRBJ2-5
CSVVGTSGRKTETQYF
TGCAGCGTTGTTGGGACTAGCGGGAGGAAAACGGAGACCCAGTACTTC
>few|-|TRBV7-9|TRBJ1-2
CASSFGRADYGYTF
TGTGCCAGCAGCTTCGGCAGGGCGGACTATGGCTACACCTTC
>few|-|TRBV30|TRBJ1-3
CAGGGGTIYF
TGTGCCGGGGGGGGAGGCACCATATATTTT
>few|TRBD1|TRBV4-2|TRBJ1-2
CASSAGQENYGYTF
TGTGCCAGCAGCGCGGGACAGGAGAACTATGGCTACACCTTC
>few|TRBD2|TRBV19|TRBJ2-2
CASSIGAGVSGELFF
TGTGCCAGTAGTATTGGCGCGGGAGTTTCCGGGGAGCTGTTTTTT
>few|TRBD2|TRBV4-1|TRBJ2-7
CASSHDYSGNIGEQYF
TGCGCCAGCAGCCACGATTATAGCGGGAATATTGGCGAGCAGTACTTC
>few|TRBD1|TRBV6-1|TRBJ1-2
CASSEQTGGAYGYTF
TGTGCCAGCAGTGAACAAACAGGGGGGGCCTATGGCTACACCTTC
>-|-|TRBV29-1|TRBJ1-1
CSVHRNPNTEAFF
TGCAGCGTGCACAGGAACCCGAACACTGAAGCTTTCTTT
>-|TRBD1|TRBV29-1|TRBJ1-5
CSVGQGVNQPQHF
TGCAGCGTGGGGCAGGGGGTCAATCAGCCCCAGCATTTT
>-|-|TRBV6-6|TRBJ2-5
CASGGWEWLETQYF
TGTGCCAGCGGCGGGTGGGAATGGTTGGAGACCCAGTACTTC
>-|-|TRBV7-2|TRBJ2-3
CASSRPGTDTQYF
TGTGCCAGCAGCCGCCCGGGCACAGATACGCAGTATTTT
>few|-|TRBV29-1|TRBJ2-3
CSVEEVGGGLTADTQYF
TGCAGCGTTGAAGAAGTTGGGGGCGGGCTGACCGCAGATACGCAGTATTTT
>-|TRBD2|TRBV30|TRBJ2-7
CAWSVGGGPLEQYF
TGTGCCTGGAGTGTAGGCGGGGGGCCTTTGGAGCAGTACTTC
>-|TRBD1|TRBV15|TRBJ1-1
CATSRDRGTGDTEAFF
TGTGCCACCAGCAGAGATCGGGGGACAGGGGACACTGAAGCTTTCTTT
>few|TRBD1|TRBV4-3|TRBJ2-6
CASSQTGTGRFSGANVLTF
TGCGCCAGCAGCCAAACCGGGACAGGTCGATTCTCTGGGGCCAACGTCCTGACTTTC
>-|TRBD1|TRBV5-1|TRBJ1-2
CASSHGTVPNYGYTF
TGCGCCAGCAGCCACGGGACAGTTCCTAACTATGGCTACACCTTC
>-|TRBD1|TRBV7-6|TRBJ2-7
CASSPGTDYEQYF
TGTGCCAGCAGCCCAGGGACAGACTACGAGCAGTACTTC
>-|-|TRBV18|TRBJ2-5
CASRGEETQYF
TGTGCCTCAAGGGGCGAAGAGACCCAGTACTTC
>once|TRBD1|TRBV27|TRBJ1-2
CAARGTGRSYGYTF
TGTGCCGCGCGGGGGACAGGACGGTCCTATGGCTACACCTTC
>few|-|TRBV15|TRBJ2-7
CATSRVGGPAYEQYF
TGTGCCACCAGCAGAGTAGGAGGGCCAGCCTACGAGCAGTACTTC
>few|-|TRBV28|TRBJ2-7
CASSHYEQYF
TGTGCCAGCAGCCACTACGAGCAGTACTTC